This T cell receptor (beta chain) was obtained from a study of blood T cell repertoires in COVID-19. Authors' processing steps: Amplification of reference gene primers was used by the study to estimate nucleated cell counts. Clones were read by immunoSEQ multiplex PCR, and TCRdb kept only the in-frame ones, dropping some. That table supplies the V and J calls and clone size; D and trimming were determined from the DNA. This sample yields 200,000 to 250,000 clones, of which 80% to 85% are seen a single time; around 4.7% belongs to the top ten. This CDR3 is 14 amino acids long. Per germline, CDR1 LNHDA and CDR2 SQIVND (reference sequence). J gave up 6 bases and V 4 bases, and 9 bases lay outside the gene matches.

The origin of this receptor is a human donor in a cohort sampled during active COVID-19. Material: peripheral blood. V is TRBV19 and J is TRBJ2-7, with 7 bases fitting TRBD1. CDR3 sequence reads: CASSRGQTRAEQYF. DNA for the CDR3: TGTGCCAGTAGTAGGGGACAGACTCGGGCCGAGCAGTACTTC.